Described below is a single T cell receptor beta chain sequence and its context. V was clipped by 0 bases and J by 3 bases, with 11 bases between them. The CDR3 sequence is 16 residues long. Germline loops: CDR1 SGHDN, CDR2 FVKESK. These data are taken from a study of preoperative IRX-2 immunotherapy in early breast cancer. Treatment noted: preoperative locoregional IRX-2 cytokine immunotherapy. This phase Ib study tested locoregional IRX-2 cytokine immunotherapy given before surgery. The assay was immunoSEQ multiplex PCR, and TCRdb's table has in-frame clones only and misses some. This table holds over 30,000 clones, around nine tenths found once.

The chain links TRBV14 to TRBJ2-2; possibly TRBD2 for D (6 bases). The sample was tumor tissue, taken after IRX-2 immunotherapy. This clonotype originated in a human donor with breast cancer. The CDR3 nucleotides read TGTGCCAGCAGCCAAGATATAGGACTATACACCGGGGAGCTGTTTTTT. Protein product: CASSQDIGLYTGELFF.